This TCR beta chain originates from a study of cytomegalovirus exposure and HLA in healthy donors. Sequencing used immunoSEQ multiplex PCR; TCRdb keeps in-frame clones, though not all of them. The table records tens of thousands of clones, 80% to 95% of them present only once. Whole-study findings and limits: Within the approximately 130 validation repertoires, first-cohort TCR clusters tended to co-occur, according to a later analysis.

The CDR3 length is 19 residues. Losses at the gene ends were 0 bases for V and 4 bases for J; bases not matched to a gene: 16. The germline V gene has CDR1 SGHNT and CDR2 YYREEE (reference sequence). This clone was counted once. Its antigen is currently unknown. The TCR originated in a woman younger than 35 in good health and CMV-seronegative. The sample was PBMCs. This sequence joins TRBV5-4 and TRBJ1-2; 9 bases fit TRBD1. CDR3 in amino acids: CASSLGRIIGQGSSYGYTF. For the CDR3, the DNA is TGTGCCAGCAGCTTGGGAAGAATAATCGGACAGGGGTCGAGCTATGGCTACACCTTC.